A single T cell receptor beta chain is shown here with its context. The treatment: 15 to 20 received Ad26.COV2.S at low or high dose, single or two shots; roughly five received placebo; per-sample allocation not given. Material that was analyzed had been drawn on day 63 after the first vaccine or placebo injection. This entry is derived from a study of Ad26.COV2.S vaccination and SARS-CoV-2 variants. In the study overall: The donor participated in the COV1001 trial, in its Ad26.COV2.S arm.

Germline-derived CDR1 and CDR2 are MDHEN and SYDVKM. V shed 2 bases and J shed 3 bases, with 8 bases lying between them. This CDR3 region has 13 residues. The repertoire was sequenced with immunoSEQ multiplex PCR; TCRdb's copy has only in-frame clones and lacks some. The top ten clones hold around 5.3% of a sample with hundreds of thousands of clones, roughly 90% of them seen once. V usage is TRBV28 and J usage is TRBJ2-7, with D unresolved. The TCR was taken from a person between 18 and 60 years old who received the Ad26.COV2.S COVID-19 vaccine or a placebo. The sample was peripheral blood, taken in a trial of Ad26.COV2.S vaccine versus placebo. CDR3 sequence: CASSLERFYEQYF. The CDR3 DNA is TGTGCCAGCAGTTTAGAACGCTTCTACGAGCAGTACTTC.